These 31 T cell receptor beta chains were all obtained from the same sample, sequenced in a study of blood T cell repertoires in COVID-19. Data came from immunoSEQ multiplex PCR; TCRdb stores just in-frame clones and leaves some out. The sample gives about 150,000 clones, about 91% of which show up once; around 0.91% is in the top ten. The sequencing input was peripheral blood. All receptors derive from a woman in her fifties or sixties with acute or convalescent COVID-19.

The chain combines TRBV9 with TRBJ1-1, with 9 bases aligning to TRBD1. Germline CDR1 and CDR2: SGDLS and YYNGEE. The CDR3 runs to 15 residues. Trimming at V came to 4 bases and at J to 4 bases, leaving 8 bases not matched to a gene. The CDR3 loop is CASSLQGASSTEAFF. CDR3 bases: TGTGCCAGCAGCTTACAGGGGGCTTCGAGCACTGAAGCTTTCTTT.

This chain links TRBV27 with TRBJ1-6; D gene uncertain. This CDR3 has 15 amino acids. Germline CDR1 MNHEY, CDR2 SMNVEV (reference sequence). Trimming took off 2 bases at V and 5 bases at J, with 10 bases between the two ends. The CDR3 loop is CASSLVSQDNSPLHF. CDR3 DNA: TGTGCCAGCAGTTTAGTGTCTCAGGATAATTCACCCCTCCACTTT.

The CDR3 protein is CASSGGGRGSNYGYTF. CDR3 bases: TGTGCCAGCAGCGGAGGGGGCAGGGGTTCTAACTATGGCTACACCTTC. This chain connects TRBV9 to TRBJ1-2, with TRBD1 matching 7 bases. Germline CDR1 is SGDLS and CDR2 is YYNGEE. There are 16 residues in the CDR3. Germline trimming cut 3 bases from V and 0 bases from J; bases unmatched to any gene: 8. The variable domain in full, with the rest retrieved from reference TRBV9 and TRBJ1-2, is DSGVTQTPKHLITATGQRVTLRCSPRSGDLSVYWYQQSLDQGLQFLIQYYNGEERAKGNILERFSAQQFPDLHSELNLSSLELGDSALYFCASSGGGRGSNYGYTFGSGTRLTVV.

The chain carries TRBV30 and TRBJ2-7; D might be TRBD1 (5 bases). The CDR3 contains 13 residues. Germline CDR1 GTSNPN, CDR2 SVGIG (reference sequence). V dropped 6 bases and J dropped 7 bases, with 19 bases sitting between them. CDR3 nucleotide sequence: TGTGCCTGCCGCCCAGTCTGGCCAGGGGAGCAGTACTTC. Its protein product is CACRPVWPGEQYF.

The rearrangement joins TRBV19 to TRBJ1-2; D remains ambiguous. Germline CDR1 reads LNHDA; CDR2 reads SQIVND (reference sequence). Between the trimmed V and J ends, which lost 0 bases and 7 bases, there was a span of 9 bases. The CDR3 has 13 amino acids. The CDR3 DNA follows: TGTGCCAGTAGTATAGATGCCTGGAGTGGCTACACCTTC. Its protein product is CASSIDAWSGYTF.

The chain combines TRBV19 with TRBJ2-7; 7 nucleotides match TRBD2. The CDR3 consists of 15 residues. Germline V gene lookup returns CDR1 LNHDA and CDR2 SQIVND (reference sequence). J gave up 3 bases and V 2 bases, and 7 bases lay outside the gene matches. The DNA of the CDR3 is TGTGCCAGTAGTATAACGGACGGGGAGGGCTACGAGCAGTACTTC. It translates to CASSITDGEGYEQYF.

This chain uses TRBV4-1 with TRBJ1-3, with D possibly being TRBD1 (5 bases). This CDR3 is built from 19 residues. Trimming removed 3 bases at V and 1 base at J, with 22 bases between. Germline values: CDR1 MGHRA, CDR2 YSYEKL. In DNA, the CDR3 is TGCGCCAGCAGCCAGACCGAGTGGTCAGGGTTAAGATCTGGAAACACCATATATTTT. Protein product: CASSQTEWSGLRSGNTIYF.

This chain joins TRBV12-5 and TRBJ1-4; D might be TRBD1 (6 bases). Germline V gene lookup returns CDR1 LGHNT and CDR2 FRNRAP. The CDR3 runs to 14 residues. V was cut by 5 bases and J by 5 bases, with 12 bases left in between. Written as DNA, the CDR3 is TGTGCTAGTGGTATGGGACAACAGAATGAAAAACTGTTTTTT. Translating gives CASGMGQQNEKLFF.

This chain connects TRBV12-5 to TRBJ2-7, with D unclear. Germline V CDR1 and CDR2: LGHNT, FRNRAP. V gave up 1 base and J gave up 2 bases, with 6 bases separating them. CDR3 length: 13 amino acids. CDR3 amino acids: CASGLERTYEQYF. The CDR3 DNA follows: TGTGCTAGTGGTTTGGAGCGCACCTACGAGCAGTACTTC.

The CDR3 loop is CASSLELAGGPSEQFF. As DNA, the CDR3 is TGTGCCAGCAGCTTAGAGTTAGCGGGGGGGCCAAGTGAGCAGTTCTTC. This chain connects TRBV5-4 to TRBJ2-1, with 11 nucleotides matching TRBD2. Germline values: CDR1 SGHNT, CDR2 YYREEE (reference sequence). This CDR3 contains 16 residues. Trimming took 2 bases from V and 9 from J; bases not matched to a gene: 10.

The rearrangement links TRBV5-6 to TRBJ1-2; D remains ambiguous. Germline V CDR1 and CDR2: SGHDT, YYEEEE. The length of the CDR3 is 15 residues. V was pared by 4 bases and J by 7 bases, with 20 bases between. For the CDR3, the DNA is TGTGCCAGCAGCGAGGGATCCCGCATCCCCGGTGGCTACACCTTC. This encodes CASSEGSRIPGGYTF.

The chain employs TRBV5-6 and TRBJ1-4; no firm D call. The CDR3 covers 14 residues. Germline V lookup: CDR1 SGHDT, CDR2 YYEEEE. The V and J ends lost 2 bases and 0 bases respectively, with 5 bases between them. The CDR3 DNA reads as TGTGCCAGCAGCTTCGTTTCAACTAATGAAAAACTGTTTTTT. Its translation is CASSFVSTNEKLFF.

The gene calls are TRBV6-2 or TRBV6-3 and TRBJ2-1; no clear D gene. The germline gives CDR1 MNHEY, CDR2 SVGEGT. This CDR3 is 11 amino acids long. Between the trimmed V and J ends, which lost 5 bases and 8 bases, there was a span of 7 bases. The CDR3 reads CASSLSDEQFF. For the CDR3, the DNA is TGTGCCAGCAGTCTCAGCGATGAGCAGTTCTTC.

This chain uses TRBV19 with TRBJ2-2, with D possibly TRBD2 on 6 matching bases. The CDR3 runs 14 residues. V lost 5 bases and J lost 7, with 14 bases in between. Germline V gene data show CDR1 as LNHDA and CDR2 as SQIVND (reference sequence). The CDR3 DNA reads as TGTGCCAGTAGTCCCGGGGGTTCGGGCGGGGAGCTGTTTTTT. Its protein is CASSPGGSGGELFF.

The gene calls are TRBV30 and TRBJ1-1; a possible D gene is TRBD1 (6 bases). V was clipped by 6 bases and J by 3 bases, with 14 bases between them. Germline values: CDR1 GTSNPN, CDR2 SVGIG (reference sequence). CDR3 size: 13 residues. Here the CDR3 DNA reads TGTGCCTGTGAACGCTGGACAGACACTGAAGCTTTCTTT. This sequence encodes CACERWTDTEAFF.

This clone came up once. The genes are TRBV2 and TRBJ2-1; TRBD2 might be the D (5 bases). Germline V lookup: CDR1 SNHLY, CDR2 FYNNEI. V was shortened by 7 bases and J by 7 bases, with 20 bases between the two germline ends. This CDR3 is built from 15 residues. Here the CDR3 reads CASKPERTFKNEQFF. In DNA form, the CDR3 reads TGTGCCAGCAAGCCGGAGCGGACCTTTAAGAATGAGCAGTTCTTC.

The chain couples TRBV24-1 to TRBJ2-1; 14 bases agree with TRBD2. The CDR3 consists of 13 residues. The V segment lost 10 bases and the J segment 8 bases; nucleotides outside the gene matches: 3. Germline-derived CDR1 and CDR2 are KGHDR and SFDVKD. CDR3 nucleotides: TGTGCCACAGGGACTAGCGGGAGAGATGAGCAGTTCTTC. Encoded protein: CATGTSGRDEQFF.

This clone showed up just a few times. This chain connects TRBV7-9 to TRBJ1-2; possible D gene TRBD1, 6 bases. V lost 1 base to trimming and J lost 4 bases, with 13 bases between them. The CDR3 extends over 15 amino acids. Germline CDR1 reads SEHNR; CDR2 reads FQNEAQ (reference sequence). CDR3 sequence: CASSLGFDRSYGYTF. CDR3 DNA: TGTGCCAGCAGCTTAGGATTTGACAGGTCCTATGGCTACACCTTC.

The chain has TRBV4-1 and TRBJ1-2; tentatively, D is TRBD1 (5 bases). The CDR3 covers 15 residues. The V end lost 1 base, the J end lost 10 bases, and 19 bases lay between the germline ends. The germline V gene encodes CDR1 MGHRA and CDR2 YSYEKL. The CDR3 reads CASSQAPLQGRDYTF. In DNA, the CDR3 is TGCGCCAGCAGCCAAGCCCCCCTCCAGGGTCGAGACTACACCTTC.

The CDR3 loop is CASSIGRTPLTDTQYF. The CDR3 DNA sequence: TGTGCCAGTAGTATTGGAAGGACACCCCTCACAGATACGCAGTATTTT. The chain carries TRBV19 and TRBJ2-3; TRBD1 is a possible D gene (5 bases). The germline V and J ends were trimmed by 3 bases and 2 bases, with 15 bases remaining between them. In germline, CDR1 is LNHDA, CDR2 SQIVND (reference sequence). The CDR3 sequence is 16 residues long. Supplemented by reference TRBV19 and TRBJ2-3, the full variable domain reads DGGITQSPKYLFRKEGQNVTLSCEQNLNHDAMYWYRQDPGQGLRLIYYSQIVNDFQKGDIAEGYSVSREKKESFPLTVTSAQKNPTAFYLCASSIGRTPLTDTQYFGPGTRLTVL.

This chain uses TRBV19 with TRBJ2-2, with D hard to call. Germline loops: CDR1 LNHDA, CDR2 SQIVND (reference sequence). V lost 1 base and J 7 bases, leaving 10 bases between the germline ends. The CDR3 has 14 amino acids. The CDR3 region is CASSIAQSRGELFF. The CDR3 DNA follows: TGTGCCAGTAGTATAGCCCAAAGCCGCGGGGAGCTGTTTTTT.

This clone has only a few counts. This sequence joins TRBV5-1 and TRBJ2-2, with a possible D match to TRBD2 (5 bases). This CDR3 has 15 amino acids. Germline V gives CDR1 SGHRS, CDR2 YFSETQ. V was trimmed by 6 bases and J by 4 bases, leaving 16 bases between them. This CDR3 reads CASTREGSGTGELFF. The CDR3 nucleotides read TGCGCCAGCACCCGAGAGGGTAGTGGCACCGGGGAGCTGTTTTTT.

V and J are TRBV9 and TRBJ1-1; 10 nucleotides align to TRBD1. The V gene end was trimmed by 3 bases and the J gene end by 0 bases; junction bases not matched to a gene: 8. Per germline, CDR1 SGDLS and CDR2 YYNGEE. CDR3 length: 17 amino acids. In DNA form, the CDR3 reads TGTGCCAGCAGCGCCCAAGCCGGACAGGGGGTGAACACTGAAGCTTTCTTT. Translating it yields CASSAQAGQGVNTEAFF.

The chain carries TRBV13 and TRBJ2-1, with 13 bases lining up with TRBD2. The CDR3 covers 15 residues. Per the germline V gene, CDR1 is PRHDT and CDR2 is FYEKMQ (reference sequence). The ends lost 5 bases at V and 10 bases at J; junction bases unmatched: 8. The CDR3 region is CASSPGLAGAGEQFF. The DNA for the CDR3 is TGTGCCAGCAGCCCAGGACTAGCGGGAGCAGGAGAGCAGTTCTTC.

The CDR3, as DNA: TGTGCCAGCAGGAGGGTGGTGGTACTAGCGGGAGGGAATGAGCAGTTCTTC. This encodes CASRRVVVLAGGNEQFF. The chain recombines TRBV5-6 with TRBJ2-1; 13 positions agree with TRBD2. V gave up 5 bases and J gave up 7 bases; unmatched junction bases: 12. This CDR3 is built from 17 residues. The germline CDR1 and CDR2 sequences are SGHDT and YYEEEE.

V and J are TRBV14 and TRBJ2-7; D is possibly TRBD2 (6 bases). CDR1 and CDR2 from the germline V gene are SGHDN and FVKESK. This CDR3 region has 13 residues. V was trimmed by 0 bases and J by 6 bases, leaving 9 bases between them. For the CDR3, the DNA is TGTGCCAGCAGCCAAGACCATAGCGGCGAGCAGTACTTC. This sequence encodes CASSQDHSGEQYF.

The genes are TRBV5-1 and TRBJ2-2, with a possible D match to TRBD2 (6 bases). V was cut by 1 base and J by 1 base, with 8 bases left in between. Germline CDR1 reads SGHRS; CDR2 reads YFSETQ. This CDR3 has 15 amino acids. CDR3: CASSLRSGNTGELFF. The CDR3 DNA sequence: TGCGCCAGCAGCTTGCGTAGCGGGAACACCGGGGAGCTGTTTTTT.

This chain joins TRBV6-5 and TRBJ2-1; TRBD2 agrees at 10 bases. Trimming cost V 11 bases and J 8 bases; bases outside gene matches: 9. The length of the CDR3 is 13 residues. Germline V gives CDR1 MNHEY, CDR2 SVGAGI. The CDR3 DNA reads as TGTGCCTCTACCCTAGCGGGAGACGATGAGCAGTTCTTC. Its protein product is CASTLAGDDEQFF.

The chain recombines TRBV6-1 with TRBJ1-1; 7 nucleotides align to TRBD1. Germline CDR1 is MNHNS and CDR2 is SASEGT. The trim removed 3 bases at V and 0 bases at J, leaving 4 bases unmatched. The CDR3 runs 15 residues. The CDR3 nucleotides read TGTGCCAGCAGTGATAAGGGACAGCTGAACACTGAAGCTTTCTTT. It yields the protein CASSDKGQLNTEAFF.

The chain carries TRBV7-9 and TRBJ1-2; weak D call: TRBD1 (5 bases). V was pared by 3 bases and J by 8 bases, with 10 bases between. The germline CDR1 and CDR2 sequences are SEHNR and FQNEAQ (reference sequence). CDR3 length: 12 residues. Here the CDR3 DNA reads TGTGCCAGCAGCTTTGTCAGGGTCGGCTACACCTTC. This translates into CASSFVRVGYTF.

The J gene is TRBJ2-3, the V gene TRBV7-3; 9 bases match TRBD2. The CDR3 sequence is 16 residues long. Unmatched junction bases numbered 5, after V lost 2 bases and J lost 2 bases. Per germline, CDR1 SGHTA and CDR2 FQGTGA. The CDR3 DNA follows: TGTGCCAGCAGCTTACTAGCGGGGAGTCCCACAGATACGCAGTATTTT. It is translated as CASSLLAGSPTDTQYF.